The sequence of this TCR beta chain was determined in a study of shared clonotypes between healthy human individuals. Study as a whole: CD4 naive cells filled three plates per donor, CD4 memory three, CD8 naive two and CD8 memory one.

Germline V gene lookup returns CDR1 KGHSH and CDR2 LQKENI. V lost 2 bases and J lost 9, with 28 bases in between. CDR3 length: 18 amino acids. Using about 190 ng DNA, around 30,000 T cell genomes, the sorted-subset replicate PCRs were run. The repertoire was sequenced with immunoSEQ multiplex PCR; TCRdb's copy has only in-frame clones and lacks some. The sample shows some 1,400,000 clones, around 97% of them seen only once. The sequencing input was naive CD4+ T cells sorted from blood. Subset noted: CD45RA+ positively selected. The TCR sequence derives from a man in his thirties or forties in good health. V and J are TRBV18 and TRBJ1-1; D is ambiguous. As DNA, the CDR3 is TGTGCCAGCTCACCATATGGAACCCGAGGCGGACGGAACCAAAAAGCTTTCTTT. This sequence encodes CASSPYGTRGGRNQKAFF.